These T cell receptor beta chains were read from a single sample in a study of molecular identifiers for immune sequencing clone quantification. TCRdb fed the PCR reads into MiXCR, producing one record per CDR3 protein. Here the sample spans roughly 320,000 distinct CDR3 sequences, about 22% being singletons. The material sequenced was naive CD8+ T cells from blood, with Jurkat cell RNA spiked in. Receptors were obtained from a human donor in good health. Some libraries in this study had Jurkat cell RNA spiked in. The CDR3 runs from the conserved cysteine through the conserved F or W. The D gene is left open where the match is weak. Expanded clones get a size class; other rows say once, few or many, or leave the size out.

many	TRBV7-6	NA	TRBJ1-1	CASSPRPRRNTEAFF
many	TRBV16	NA	TRBJ2-5	CASSQTHLLQETQYF
many	TRBV6-5	TRBD2	TRBJ2-2	CASSWTSGGHKNTGELFF
few	TRBV6-2/TRBV6-3	TRBD1	TRBJ2-3	CASSPWDRGSEDTQYF
many	TRBV20-1	NA	TRBJ1-1	CSAEDSMNTEAFF
many	TRBV20-1	TRBD1	TRBJ1-6	CSARVFGQGENSPLHF
NA	TRBV7-6	TRBD1	TRBJ2-1	CASSLEADRVASYNEQFF
many	TRBV7-9	NA	TRBJ1-2	CASSLGSATNYGYTF
many	TRBV19	NA	TRBJ2-7	CASSRGGDEQYF
many	TRBV4-3	NA	TRBJ2-7	CASSHYGGSSYEQYF
many	TRBV27	NA	TRBJ1-1	CASSLSYRYTEAFF
NA	TRBV7-6	NA	TRBJ2-3	CASSIRARDLRTDTQYF
many	TRBV30	NA	TRBJ2-7	CAWSVLVSYEQYF
few	TRBV27	NA	TRBJ2-7	CASRGGRMNEQYF
many	TRBV5-1	NA	TRBJ2-6	CASSEGPTYPGANVLTF
NA	TRBV7-9	NA	TRBJ1-2	CASNGGTFYGYTF
NA	TRBV5-8	TRBD2	TRBJ2-3	CASSWETSGGVTDTQYF
many	TRBV6-2/TRBV6-3	NA	TRBJ1-4	CASNFPDEKLFF
many	TRBV6-2/TRBV6-3	NA	TRBJ2-7	CASSYPTYEQYF
many	TRBV12-3/TRBV12-4	NA	TRBJ1-1	CASSTWGTEAFF
many	TRBV20-1	NA	TRBJ2-7	CSALPRQAISYEQYF
many	TRBV5-6	NA	TRBJ2-4	CASSQDGLADIQYF
many	TRBV7-2	NA	TRBJ2-1	CASSSILVGEQFF
many	TRBV6-2/TRBV6-3	NA	TRBJ2-5	CASSYQGLYQETQYF
NA	TRBV20-1	TRBD2	TRBJ2-5	CSANSGTSGPGTQYF
once	TRBV13	NA	TRBJ1-5	CASSRHLGPQHF
few	TRBV3-1	NA	TRBJ2-4	CASSQEAHPQGAKNIQYF
many	TRBV6-5	TRBD2	TRBJ2-1	CASRTETSGTEGEQFF
NA	TRBV9	TRBD1	TRBJ1-1	CASSVDRGLGMNTEAFF
many	TRBV4-3	TRBD1	TRBJ1-6	CASSPTGYSPLHF
many	TRBV7-9	NA	TRBJ2-6	CASSLIAGGANVLTF
few	TRBV11-3	TRBD1	TRBJ2-1	CASSLRDRVPSGEQFF
many	TRBV20-1	TRBD2	TRBJ2-7	CSASGLAGGYEQYF
NA	TRBV30	TRBD1	TRBJ2-1	CAWSSTPDRGPYNEQFF
many	TRBV7-9	TRBD2	TRBJ2-7	CASSSRPSGGSYEQYF
many	TRBV29-1	NA	TRBJ2-3	CSVEGGSTDTQYF
few	TRBV28	TRBD1	TRBJ2-7	CASSGQGAREQYF
many	TRBV29-1	TRBD1	TRBJ2-3	CSVLGGSTDTQYF
few	TRBV12-3/TRBV12-4	NA	TRBJ2-1	CASSVRTVTYNEQFF
many	TRBV30	NA	TRBJ2-2	CAWSVLGSGELFF
many	TRBV5-1	NA	TRBJ1-5	CASSYGVSGNQPQHF
many	TRBV9	TRBD1	TRBJ2-7	CASSVAGQNYEQYF
many	TRBV30	NA	TRBJ2-1	CAWSGGDSHSYNEQFF
many	TRBV7-9	TRBD2	TRBJ2-7	CASSFREEPYEQYF
many	TRBV3-1	TRBD1	TRBJ2-7	CASSQGDSRAYEQYF
NA	TRBV6-5	NA	TRBJ1-1	CASSYSSGVAEASF
many	TRBV20-1	NA	TRBJ2-7	CSATGAWLSSYEQYF
many	TRBV20-1	NA	TRBJ2-5	CSAMPPLEFQYF